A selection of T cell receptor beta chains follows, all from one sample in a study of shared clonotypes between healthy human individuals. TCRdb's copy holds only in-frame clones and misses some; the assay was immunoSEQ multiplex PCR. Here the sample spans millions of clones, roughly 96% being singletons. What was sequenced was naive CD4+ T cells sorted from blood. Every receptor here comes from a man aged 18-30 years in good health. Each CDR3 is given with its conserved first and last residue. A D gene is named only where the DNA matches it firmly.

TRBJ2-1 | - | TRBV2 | CASSYPGLTYNEQFF | TGTGCCAGCAGTTATCCGGGACTTACCTACAATGAGCAGTTCTTC
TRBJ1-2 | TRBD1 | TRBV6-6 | CASRKEQGGNYGYTF | TGTGCCAGCAGGAAAGAACAGGGGGGGAACTATGGCTACACCTTC
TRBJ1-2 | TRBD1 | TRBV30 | CAWSPGTGHLTF | TGTGCCTGGAGTCCCGGGACAGGGCACCTCACCTTC
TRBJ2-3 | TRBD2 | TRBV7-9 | CASSTGGAADTQYF | TGTGCCAGCAGCACCGGGGGGGCGGCAGATACGCAGTATTTT
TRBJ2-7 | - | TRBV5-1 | CASSLEGLSSYEQYF | TGCGCCAGCAGCTTGGAAGGACTGAGCTCCTACGAGCAGTACTTC
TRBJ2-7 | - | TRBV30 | CAWSFLPLDPEIYF | TGTGCCTGGAGTTTCCTCCCCCTAGACCCTGAAATTTACTTC
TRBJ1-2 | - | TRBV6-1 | CASSERAGANYGYTF | TGTGCCAGCAGTGAACGGGCAGGGGCGAACTATGGCTACACCTTC
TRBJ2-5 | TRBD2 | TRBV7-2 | CASSLVWLAGETQYF | TGTGCCAGCAGCTTAGTGTGGCTAGCGGGAGAGACCCAGTACTTC
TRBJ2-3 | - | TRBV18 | CASSPQRVTDTQYF | TGTGCCAGCTCACCCCAAAGAGTGACAGATACGCAGTATTTT
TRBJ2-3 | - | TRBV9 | CASSVVVGGSSTDTQYF | TGTGCCAGCAGTGTCGTCGTAGGGGGAAGTAGCACAGATACGCAGTATTTT
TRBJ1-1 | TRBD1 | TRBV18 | CASSLQGLTEAFF | TGTGCCAGCTCACTACAGGGGTTGACTGAAGCTTTCTTT
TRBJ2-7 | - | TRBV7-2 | CASSLASKFEQYF | TGTGCCAGCAGCCTAGCTAGCAAATTCGAGCAGTACTTC
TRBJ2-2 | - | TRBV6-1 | CASSEGGRRTGELFF | TGTGCCAGCAGTGAGGGTGGGAGGCGAACCGGGGAGCTGTTTTTT
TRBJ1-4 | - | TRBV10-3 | CAITADLNEKLFF | TGTGCCATCACGGCAGATCTAAATGAAAAACTGTTTTTT
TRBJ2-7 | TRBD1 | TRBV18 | CASSPLGTGSEQYF | TGTGCCAGCTCACCACTGGGGACAGGGAGCGAGCAGTACTTC
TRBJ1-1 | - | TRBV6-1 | CASSTRGGPEAFF | TGTGCCAGCAGTACCCGGGGGGGTCCTGAAGCTTTCTTT
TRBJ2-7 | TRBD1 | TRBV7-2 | CASSAQQGAYNEQYF | TGTGCCAGCAGCGCCCAACAGGGGGCATATAACGAGCAGTACTTC
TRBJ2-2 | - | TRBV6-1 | CASSERDGGLLNTGELFF | TGTGCCAGCAGTGAAAGAGATGGTGGGTTACTGAACACCGGGGAGCTGTTTTTT